This T cell receptor (beta chain) is drawn from a study of cytomegalovirus exposure and HLA in healthy donors. Study-wide points: Among the sequence variants, a highly shared cluster was likely an artifact of sequencing. In terms of immune exposure information, only CMV serostatus was available.

Germline loops: CDR1 MNHEY, CDR2 SMNVEV (reference sequence). CDR3 length: 15 amino acids. V gave up 5 bases and J gave up 7 bases; unmatched junction bases: 8. PCR involved 60 Vbeta and 13 Jbeta primers. Generated by immunoSEQ multiplex PCR, the TCRdb table keeps only in-frame clones and is missing some. This sample carries about 190,000 clones, approximately 84% of them seen once, and the ten largest clones take 2% to 3%. Concerning this clone itself: The antigen is not known.

The source is a woman aged 45 to 65 in good health and CMV-seropositive. Sequences were obtained from PBMCs. The chain carries TRBV27 and TRBJ1-2; 12 bases match TRBD1. The CDR3 is CASSPRGQGAFGYTF. DNA of the CDR3: TGTGCCAGCAGTCCCCGGGGACAGGGGGCGTTTGGCTACACCTTC.